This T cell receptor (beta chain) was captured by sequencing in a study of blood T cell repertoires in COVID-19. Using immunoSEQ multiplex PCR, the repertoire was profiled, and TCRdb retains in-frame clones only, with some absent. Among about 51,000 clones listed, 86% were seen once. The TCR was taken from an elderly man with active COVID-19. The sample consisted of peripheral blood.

CDR3 sequence (DNA): TGCGCCAGCAGCTTTTTTTTATCCGGGACTAGCGGGAGAAATGAGCAGTTCTTC. Translated: CASSFFLSGTSGRNEQFF. The chain is built from TRBV5-1 and TRBJ2-1; 14 bases align to TRBD2. The germline V gene has CDR1 SGHRS and CDR2 YFSETQ. Trimming cost V 2 bases and J 7 bases; bases outside gene matches: 11. There are 18 residues in the CDR3.